The entry that follows covers one T cell receptor (beta chain) sequence. The ends lost 3 bases at V and 11 bases at J; junction bases unmatched: 19. The CDR3 sequence is 18 residues long. The germline CDR1 and CDR2 sequences are LNHDA and SQIVND (reference sequence). The data belong to a study of radiation and T cells in renal cell carcinoma. Study-level background: Nephrectomy followed 15 Gy stereotactic body radiation by 4 weeks.

The data were produced by immunoSEQ multiplex PCR, yet TCRdb's version contains in-frame clones alone and is incomplete. The sample yields 100,000 to 150,000 clones, roughly 80% seen once. The time point was: baseline pretreatment blood. Sample treatment: 15 Gy SBRT to primary tumor, nephrectomy 4 weeks later. The V and J genes are TRBV19 and TRBJ2-1, with TRBD2 identical over 10 bases. The sequenced sample was blood, obtained from a patient whose treatment included radiotherapy and nephrectomy. This clonotype was sampled from a woman aged 55-69 years with renal cell carcinoma. The CDR3 spells CASSIQASGGSSLGKQFF. CDR3 nucleotides: TGTGCCAGTAGTATCCAGGCTAGCGGGGGCTCCTCGTTAGGTAAGCAGTTCTTC.